These 21 T cell receptor beta chains were sequenced from one sample in a study of T cell repertoires in cytomegalovirus infection. TCRdb reanalysed the reads using MiXCR and keeps one entry per CDR3 protein. The sample has fewer than 200,000 distinct CDR3 sequences; about a tenth are singletons. Sequenced sample: PBMCs. Source of these receptors: a human donor in good health (CMV status not recorded). Some clones in this sample may be carry-over from other donors' samples.

This clonotype was detected only a few times. CDR3 sequence reads: CASSLARVSNEQFF. CDR3 bases: TGTGCCAGCAGTTTAGCCAGGGTTTCCAATGAGCAGTTCTTC. The genes are TRBV27 and TRBJ2-1, with D perhaps TRBD1 (5 bases). From germline, CDR1 is MNHEY and CDR2 SMNVEV (reference sequence). This CDR3 contains 14 residues. Trimming removed 2 bases from V and 6 bases from J, with 11 bases in between.

This clonotype was seen ten or more times. The rearrangement uses TRBV7-9 and TRBJ1-6; tentative D call: TRBD1 (5 bases). This CDR3 is built from 15 residues. Trimming pared 5 bases from V and 4 bases from J, leaving 12 bases between. Germline-derived CDR1 and CDR2 are SEHNR and FQNEAQ (reference sequence). In DNA form, the CDR3 reads TGTGCCAGCAGCCTGACAGATAAATATAATTCACCCCTCCACTTT. Its protein product is CASSLTDKYNSPLHF.

Notes on this clonotype: A much larger clone differs by one base, so this may be a read error. The CDR3 DNA is TGTGCCAGCAGTTCCGGGCCTTTGCGTGATGGCCACACCTTC. Amino acids: CASSSGPLRDGHTF. The gene calls are TRBV28 and TRBJ1-2; no firm D call. Germline lookup yields CDR1 MDHEN and CDR2 SYDVKM. The length of the CDR3 is 14 residues.

This clonotype was picked up many times. This chain uses TRBV7-2 with TRBJ1-1, with TRBD1 matching 8 bases. Germline-derived CDR1 and CDR2 are SGHTA and FQGNSA. This CDR3 region has 13 residues. The V gene end was trimmed by 5 bases and the J gene end by 4 bases; junction bases not matched to a gene: 3. The CDR3 nucleotides read TGTGCCAGCAGCAAGGACAGGGCCACTGAAGCTTTCTTT. This translates into CASSKDRATEAFF.

At least ten counts were recorded for this clonotype. CDR3 protein: CASSLATRQGANYGYTF. CDR3 nucleotide sequence: TGTGCCAGCAGCTTAGCTACCCGACAGGGGGCTAACTATGGCTACACCTTC. The V call is TRBV7-2, the J call TRBJ1-2; 9 bases agree with TRBD1. The CDR3 is 17 amino acids. Per the germline V gene, CDR1 is SGHTA and CDR2 is FQGNSA. V lost 0 bases to trimming and J lost 0 bases; unmatched junction nucleotides: 5.

This clonotype was observed a handful of times. The chain joins TRBV3-1 to TRBJ2-5; D uncertain. This CDR3 contains 13 residues. Per the germline V gene, CDR1 is LGHDT and CDR2 is YNNKEL (reference sequence). Trimming stripped 3 bases from V and 4 bases from J, with 9 bases between. The CDR3 loop reads CASSQTLGETQYF. CDR3 DNA sequence: TGTGCCAGCAGCCAGACATTAGGAGAGACCCAGTACTTC.

This clonotype was counted between two and nine times. The chain is built from TRBV11-3 and TRBJ2-7, with no clear D. The CDR3 consists of 13 residues. Between the trimmed V and J ends, which lost 3 bases and 5 bases, there was a span of 11 bases. Per germline, CDR1 SGHNT and CDR2 YENEEA. The chain's CDR3 is CASSFRLGHEQYF. CDR3 DNA: TGTGCCAGCAGCTTCCGTTTGGGCCACGAGCAGTACTTC.

The chain recombines TRBV29-1 with TRBJ2-7; weak D call: TRBD1 (5 bases). CDR3 size: 13 residues. Between the trimmed V and J ends, which lost 4 bases and 5 bases, there was a span of 15 bases. The germline CDR1 and CDR2 sequences are SQVTM and ANQGSEA. The CDR3 DNA sequence: TGCAGCGTTGGTCTGGGGCCAAGGGACGAGCAGTACTTC. Translation gives CSVGLGPRDEQYF.

In its sample, this clonotype was seen many times. The chain uses TRBV12-3 or TRBV12-4 and TRBJ2-1; 9 bases match TRBD1. The length of the CDR3 is 17 residues. Trimming removed 7 bases from V and 8 bases from J; junction bases left unmatched: 18. The chain's CDR3 is CASTQLPRDRDQDEQFF. CDR3 DNA sequence: TGTGCCAGCACCCAATTACCCCGGGACAGGGATCAGGATGAGCAGTTCTTC.

J is TRBJ1-5 and V is TRBV20-1; D remains unclear. The CDR3 length is 15 residues. Per the germline V gene, CDR1 is DFQATT and CDR2 is SNEGSKA (reference sequence). Trimming removed 6 bases from V and 0 bases from J, with 15 bases in between. The CDR3 sequence: CSAMDQSYSNQPQHF. The DNA for the CDR3 is TGCAGTGCCATGGATCAGTCTTATAGCAATCAGCCCCAGCATTTT.

This clonotype was observed many times. The V gene is TRBV7-8, the J gene TRBJ2-7, with 10 bases lining up with TRBD2. CDR1 and CDR2 from the germline V gene are SGHVS and FQNEAQ. This CDR3 spans 15 amino acids. The junction had 5 bases not matched to a gene; V was cut back by 0 bases and J by 6 bases. The CDR3 protein is CASSLATSGFSEQYF. DNA for the CDR3: TGTGCCAGCAGCTTAGCGACTAGCGGGTTTTCCGAGCAGTACTTC. Complete variable domain (other parts from reference TRBV7-8 and TRBJ2-7): GAGVSQSPRYKVAKRGQDVALRCDPISGHVSLFWYQQALGQGPEFLTYFQNEAQLDKSGLPSDRFFAERPEGSVSTLKIQRTQQEDSAVYLCASSLATSGFSEQYFGPGTRLTVT.

This clonotype has more than one count but fewer than ten. This chain connects TRBV5-5 to TRBJ1-5, with D maybe TRBD1 (6 bases). There are 18 residues in the CDR3. Germline CDR1 and CDR2: SGHKS and YYEKEE (reference sequence). Trimming pared 4 bases from V and 0 bases from J, leaving 20 bases between. The CDR3 coding sequence is TGTGCCAGCAGCCAGACAGGCGGGACCAGCTATAGCAATCAGCCCCAGCATTTT. It is translated as CASSQTGGTSYSNQPQHF.

This clonotype was found many times. V gene TRBV7-3 combines with J gene TRBJ2-3; 8 nucleotides match TRBD2. J was trimmed by 5 bases and V by 5 bases; bases with no gene match: 6. The length of the CDR3 is 14 residues. From germline, CDR1 is SGHTA and CDR2 FQGTGA. The CDR3 bases are TGTGCCAGCAGCCAAAGCGGGAGCTTAGATACGCAGTATTTT. Its protein is CASSQSGSLDTQYF.

This clonotype has a count of ten or more. The chain carries TRBV6-1 and TRBJ2-1, with TRBD2 matching over 7 bases. CDR1 and CDR2 (germline): MNHNS, SASEGT. After removal of 7 bases from V and 0 bases from J, the junction contained 6 bases not matched to a gene. The length of the CDR3 is 15 residues. Here the CDR3 DNA reads TGTGCCAGCATGGTAGCGGGCGACTCCTACAATGAGCAGTTCTTC. This translates into CASMVAGDSYNEQFF.

This clonotype showed up many times. This chain connects TRBV28 to TRBJ1-2; D not certain. This CDR3 contains 14 residues. The V gene lost 5 bases and the J gene lost 4 bases, with 14 bases spanning the gap. Germline CDR1 and CDR2: MDHEN and SYDVKM. The CDR3 sequence is CASSLTLTPYGYTF. CDR3 in DNA: TGTGCCAGCAGTCTCACTCTTACCCCCTATGGCTACACCTTC.

This clonotype was recorded at least ten times. DNA for the CDR3: TGTGCCAGCAGCTTAGCGTTCCGCGGGGGGGTTGAGACCCAGTACTTC. Encoded protein: CASSLAFRGGVETQYF. The gene calls are TRBV7-2 and TRBJ2-5, with TRBD2 matching 9 bases. The germline V gene has CDR1 SGHTA and CDR2 FQGNSA. J lost 5 bases, V lost 0 bases, and 7 bases had no gene match. The CDR3 is 16 amino acids.

Turning to this clonotype: The conserved closing phenylalanine or tryptophan is absent in this CDR3, likely reflecting a read error. V usage is TRBV29-1 and J usage is TRBJ2-1; TRBD1 is a possible D gene (6 bases). CDR1 SQVTM and CDR2 ANQGSEA come from the germline V gene. The V gene lost 5 bases and the J gene lost 9 bases, with 14 bases spanning the gap. The CDR3 runs to 12 residues. This CDR3 is CSVSGARGEQFS. CDR3 bases: TGCAGCGTTTCAGGGGCTCGGGGTGAGCAGTTCTCC.

In its sample, this clonotype was seen once. This is likely a read error, given that the CDR3 carries no conserved phenylalanine or tryptophan at its end. The J gene is TRBJ2-5, the V gene TRBV29-1; 15 nucleotides agree with TRBD2. This CDR3 comprises 13 residues. Per the germline V gene, CDR1 is SQVTM and CDR2 is ANQGSEA. The J segment lost 9 bases and the V segment lost 6 bases, leaving 5 bases of the junction unmatched. As DNA, the CDR3 is TGCAGCGTCGCCGGGACTAGCGGGGGGCCCCAGTACCTC. Its protein is CSVAGTSGGPQYL.

This clonotype was observed at least ten times. The J gene is TRBJ2-1, the V gene TRBV14; D possibly corresponds to TRBD1 (6 bases). Germline V gene data show CDR1 as SGHDN and CDR2 as FVKESK. This CDR3 is built from 15 residues. V shed 5 bases and J shed 5 bases, with 16 bases lying between them. CDR3 sequence (DNA): TGTGCCAGCAGCACTCGACAGGACCAAAACAATGAGCAGTTCTTC. This sequence encodes CASSTRQDQNNEQFF.

This clonotype has a count of ten or more. The V gene is TRBV7-6, the J gene TRBJ1-1, with D maybe TRBD1 (5 bases). The V gene lost 1 base and the J gene lost 4 bases, with 13 bases spanning the gap. The CDR3 runs 15 residues. The germline gives CDR1 SGHVS, CDR2 FNYEAQ. The CDR3 DNA follows: TGTGCCAGCAGCTTAGTGGCCGGCGGGGGCACTGAAGCTTTCTTT. Protein sequence: CASSLVAGGGTEAFF.

This clonotype was detected many times. The CDR3 sequence is CASSGRASGNSPLHF. The CDR3 DNA reads TGTGCCAGCAGCGGGCGGGCGAGTGGTAATTCACCCCTCCACTTT. V is TRBV6-5 and J is TRBJ1-6; D is undetermined. CDR1 and CDR2 from the germline V gene are MNHEY and SVGAGI. The V end lost 6 bases, the J end lost 6 bases, and 15 bases lay between the germline ends. The CDR3 loop spans 15 amino acids.